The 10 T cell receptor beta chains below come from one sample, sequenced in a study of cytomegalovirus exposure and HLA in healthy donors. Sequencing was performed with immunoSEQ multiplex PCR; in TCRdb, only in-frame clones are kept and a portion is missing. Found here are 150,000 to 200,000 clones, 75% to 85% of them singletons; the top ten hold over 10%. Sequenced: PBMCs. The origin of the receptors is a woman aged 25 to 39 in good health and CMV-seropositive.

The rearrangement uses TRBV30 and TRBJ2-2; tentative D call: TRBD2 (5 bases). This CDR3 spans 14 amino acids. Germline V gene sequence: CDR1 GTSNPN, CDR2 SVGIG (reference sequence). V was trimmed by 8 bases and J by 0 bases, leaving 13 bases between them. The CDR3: CALSRATNTGELFF. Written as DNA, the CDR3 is TGTGCCCTTTCGAGGGCCACGAACACCGGGGAGCTGTTTTTT.

CDR3 in amino acids: CASSSGGAGGRPEQYF. Written as DNA, the CDR3 is TGTGCCAGCAGTTCCGGGGGGGCAGGGGGTCGCCCCGAGCAGTACTTC. The gene calls are TRBV28 and TRBJ2-7; weak D call: TRBD2 (8 bases). Per germline, CDR1 MDHEN and CDR2 SYDVKM. The CDR3 has 16 amino acids. V lost 4 bases and J 6 bases, leaving 22 bases between the germline ends.

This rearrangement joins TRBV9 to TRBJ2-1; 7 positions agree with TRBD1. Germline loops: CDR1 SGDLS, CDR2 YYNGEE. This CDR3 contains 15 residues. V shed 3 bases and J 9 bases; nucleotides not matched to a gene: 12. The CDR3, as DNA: TGTGCCAGCAGCGCTCCGACAGGGAGTCGTCGTGAGCAGTTCTTC. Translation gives CASSAPTGSRREQFF.

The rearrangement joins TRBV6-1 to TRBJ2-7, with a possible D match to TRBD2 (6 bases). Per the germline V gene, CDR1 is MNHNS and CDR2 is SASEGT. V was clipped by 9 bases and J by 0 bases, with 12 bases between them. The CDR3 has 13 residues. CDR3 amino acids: CASTEGSSYEQYF. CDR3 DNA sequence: TGTGCCAGTACGGAGGGGAGCTCCTACGAGCAGTACTTC.

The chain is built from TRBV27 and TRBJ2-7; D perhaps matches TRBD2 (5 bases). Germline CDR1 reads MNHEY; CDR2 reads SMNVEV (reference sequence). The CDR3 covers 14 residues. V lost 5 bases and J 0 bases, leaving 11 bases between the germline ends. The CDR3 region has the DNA TGTGCCAGCAGTCGGGAAAAGAGCTCCTACGAGCAGTACTTC. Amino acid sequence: CASSREKSSYEQYF.

CDR3 sequence (DNA): TGTGCCAGCAGCTTGGGACTGAACACCGGGGAGCTGTTTTTT. Its translation is CASSLGLNTGELFF. This chain joins TRBV5-6 and TRBJ2-2; D gene unclear. Germline V lookup: CDR1 SGHDT, CDR2 YYEEEE. V was trimmed by 0 bases and J by 1 base, leaving 4 bases between them. This CDR3 region has 14 residues.

The CDR3 bases are TGTGCCAGCAGTTACTCGCAGTCCAGTGAAGCTTTCTTT. Translation: CASSYSQSSEAFF. J is TRBJ1-1 and V is TRBV6-6; unclear D gene. This CDR3 is 13 amino acids long. CDR1 and CDR2 from the germline V gene are MNHNY and SVGAGI (reference sequence). Trimming removed 0 bases at V and 7 bases at J, with 9 bases between.

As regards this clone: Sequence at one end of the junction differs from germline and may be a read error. CDR3 protein: CASSYRDSDNEQFF. For the CDR3, the DNA is TGTGCCAGCAGTTACCGGGACTCCGACAATGAGCAGTTCTTC. The rearrangement uses TRBV2 and TRBJ2-1, with D possibly matching TRBD2 (6 bases). The CDR3 sequence is 14 residues long. Germline V CDR1 and CDR2: SNHLY, FYNNEI. Full variable domain (rest looked up from reference TRBV2 and TRBJ2-1): EPEVTQTPSHQVTQMGQEVILRCVPISNHLYFYWYRQILGQKVEFLVSFYNNEISEKSEIFDDQFSVERPDGSNFTLKIRSTKLEDSAMYFCASSYRDSDNEQFFGPGTRLTVL.

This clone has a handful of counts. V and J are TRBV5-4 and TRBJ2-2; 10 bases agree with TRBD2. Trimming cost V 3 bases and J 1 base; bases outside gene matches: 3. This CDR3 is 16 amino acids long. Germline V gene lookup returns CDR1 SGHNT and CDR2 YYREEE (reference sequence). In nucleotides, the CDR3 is TGTGCCAGCAGCTCATCTAGCGGGAGGAACACCGGGGAGCTGTTTTTT. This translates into CASSSSSGRNTGELFF. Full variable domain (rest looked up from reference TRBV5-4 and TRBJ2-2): ETGVTQSPTHLIKTRGQQVTLRCSSQSGHNTVSWYQQALGQGPQFIFQYYREEENGRGNFPPRFSGLQFPNYSSELNVNALELDDSALYLCASSSSSGRNTGELFFGEGSRLTVL.

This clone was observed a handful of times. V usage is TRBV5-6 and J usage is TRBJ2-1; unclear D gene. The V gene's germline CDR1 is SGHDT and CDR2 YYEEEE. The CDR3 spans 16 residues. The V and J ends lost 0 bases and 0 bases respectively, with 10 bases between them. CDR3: CASSLGLVNSYNEQFF. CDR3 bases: TGTGCCAGCAGCTTGGGTCTAGTGAACTCCTACAATGAGCAGTTCTTC.